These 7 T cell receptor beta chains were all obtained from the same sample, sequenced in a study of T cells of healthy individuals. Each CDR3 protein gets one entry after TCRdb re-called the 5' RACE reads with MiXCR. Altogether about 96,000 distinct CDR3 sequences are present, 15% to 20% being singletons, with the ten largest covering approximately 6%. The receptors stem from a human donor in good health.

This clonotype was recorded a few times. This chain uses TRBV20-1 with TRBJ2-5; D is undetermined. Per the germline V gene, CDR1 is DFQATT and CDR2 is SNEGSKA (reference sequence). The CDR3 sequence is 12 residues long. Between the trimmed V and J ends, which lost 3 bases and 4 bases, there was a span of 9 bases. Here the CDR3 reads CSASGGLETQYF. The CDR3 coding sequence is TGCAGTGCTAGTGGCGGTTTAGAGACCCAGTACTTC.

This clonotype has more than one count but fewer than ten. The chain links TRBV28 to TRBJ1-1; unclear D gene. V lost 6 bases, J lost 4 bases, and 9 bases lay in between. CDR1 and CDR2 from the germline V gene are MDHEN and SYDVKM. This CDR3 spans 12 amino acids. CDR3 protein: CASSFWGTEAFF. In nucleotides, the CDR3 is TGTGCCAGCAGCTTTTGGGGCACTGAAGCTTTCTTT.

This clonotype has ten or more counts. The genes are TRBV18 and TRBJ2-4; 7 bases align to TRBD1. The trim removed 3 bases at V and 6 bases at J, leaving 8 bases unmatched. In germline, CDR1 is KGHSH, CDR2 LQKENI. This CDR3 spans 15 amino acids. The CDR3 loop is CASSPPGTAANIQYF. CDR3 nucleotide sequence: TGTGCCAGCTCACCCCCCGGGACAGCCGCAAACATTCAGTACTTC.

The CDR3 DNA follows: TGTGCCAGCAGTTGGGAAGGTGAGCAGTTCTTC. It specifies CASSWEGEQFF. V usage is TRBV6-2 or TRBV6-3 and J usage is TRBJ2-1, with unresolved D. The germline CDR1 and CDR2 sequences are MNHEY and SVGEGT. Trimming removed 4 bases from V and 9 bases from J, with 7 bases in between. The length of the CDR3 is 11 residues.

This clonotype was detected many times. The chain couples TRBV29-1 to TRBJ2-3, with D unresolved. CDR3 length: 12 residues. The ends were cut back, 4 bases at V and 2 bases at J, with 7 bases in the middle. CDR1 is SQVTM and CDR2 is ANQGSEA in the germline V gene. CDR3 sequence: CSVGRATDTQYF. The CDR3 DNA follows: TGCAGCGTTGGAAGGGCCACAGATACGCAGTATTTT.

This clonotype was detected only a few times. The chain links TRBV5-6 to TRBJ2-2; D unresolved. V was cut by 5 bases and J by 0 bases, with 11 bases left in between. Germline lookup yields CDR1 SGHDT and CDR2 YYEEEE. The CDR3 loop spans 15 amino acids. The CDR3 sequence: CASRLGAANTGELFF. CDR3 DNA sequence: TGTGCCAGCAGACTCGGTGCGGCGAACACCGGGGAGCTGTTTTTT. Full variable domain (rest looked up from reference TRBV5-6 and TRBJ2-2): DAGVTQSPTHLIKTRGQQVTLRCSPKSGHDTVSWYQQALGQGPQFIFQYYEEEERQRGNFPDRFSGHQFPNYSSELNVNALLLGDSALYLCASRLGAANTGELFFGEGSRLTVL.

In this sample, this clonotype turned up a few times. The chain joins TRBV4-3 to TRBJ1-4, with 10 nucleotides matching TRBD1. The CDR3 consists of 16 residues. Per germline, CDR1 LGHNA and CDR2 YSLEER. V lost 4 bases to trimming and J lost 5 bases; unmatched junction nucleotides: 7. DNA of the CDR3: TGCGCCAGCAGCCTCTGGACAGGGGGGCTCAATGAAAAACTGTTTTTT. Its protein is CASSLWTGGLNEKLFF.